What follows are 10 T cell receptor beta chains derived from one specimen sequenced in a study of cytomegalovirus exposure and HLA in healthy donors. PCR involved 60 Vbeta and 13 Jbeta primers. The table came from immunoSEQ multiplex PCR; TCRdb's copy has only in-frame clones and leaves some out. Of over 65,000 clones detected, under 70% appear once; the ten largest clones hold 6.5% to 7.5%. Sequencing used PBMCs. The receptors originated from a woman aged 45-65 years in good health and CMV-seropositive.

The V and J genes are TRBV6-5 and TRBJ1-2; TRBD1 matches 9 bases. Germline loops: CDR1 MNHEY, CDR2 SVGAGI. The junction had 7 bases not matched to a gene; V was cut back by 4 bases and J by 10 bases. The length of the CDR3 is 13 residues. CDR3: CASSFPGQGPYTF. In DNA, the CDR3 is TGTGCCAGCAGTTTCCCGGGACAGGGTCCCTACACCTTC.

V is TRBV30 and J is TRBJ2-3, with D possibly matching TRBD1 (5 bases). The CDR3 consists of 14 residues. Germline-derived CDR1 and CDR2 are GTSNPN and SVGIG (reference sequence). Trimming took off 5 bases at V and 3 bases at J, with 15 bases between the two ends. CDR3 sequence: CAWHRSRGTDTQYF. In DNA form, the CDR3 reads TGTGCCTGGCACAGGTCTAGGGGTACAGATACGCAGTATTTT.

This sequence joins TRBV5-1 and TRBJ2-3; the D gene is possibly TRBD2 (6 bases). The CDR3 extends over 13 amino acids. Trimming removed 4 bases at V and 2 bases at J, with 8 bases between. From germline, CDR1 is SGHRS and CDR2 YFSETQ. CDR3 DNA: TGCGCCAGCAGCGCGGACTACACAGATACGCAGTATTTT. Protein product: CASSADYTDTQYF. Full variable domain (missing parts from reference TRBV5-1 and TRBJ2-3): KAGVTQTPRYLIKTRGQQVTLSCSPISGHRSVSWYQQTPGQGLQFLFEYFSETQRNKGNFPGRFSGRQFSNSRSEMNVSTLELGDSALYLCASSADYTDTQYFGPGTRLTVL.

This clone was seen a single time. The chain couples TRBV27 to TRBJ2-4; 13 nucleotides align to TRBD2. The V gene's germline CDR1 is MNHEY and CDR2 SMNVEV (reference sequence). This CDR3 contains 15 residues. Losses at the gene ends were 6 bases for V and 9 bases for J; bases not matched to a gene: 8. The CDR3 coding sequence is TGTGCCAGCAGGGGGACTAGCGGGGTCCGCGGCATTCAGTACTTC. Translated, it gives CASRGTSGVRGIQYF.

V gene TRBV10-3 combines with J gene TRBJ1-5; the match to TRBD1 covers 8 bases. V trimming: 10 bases; J trimming: 1 base; junction bases outside the gene matches: 9. The CDR3 runs to 15 residues. Looked up from germline, CDR1 is ENHRY and CDR2 is SYGVKD. CDR3: CATHPGTGSNQPQHF. The CDR3 bases are TGTGCCACGCACCCAGGGACAGGCAGCAATCAGCCCCAGCATTTT.

V usage is TRBV19 and J usage is TRBJ2-6; 8 bases fit TRBD1. The CDR3 has 18 residues. Trimming removed 7 bases from V and 1 base from J; junction bases left unmatched: 12. CDR1 and CDR2 from the germline V gene are LNHDA and SQIVND (reference sequence). The CDR3 region is CASTASRQGASGANVLTF. The CDR3 DNA is TGTGCCAGTACCGCCTCGAGGCAGGGGGCTTCTGGGGCCAACGTCCTGACTTTC. The full variable domain, in which reference TRBV19 and TRBJ2-6 provide the parts outside the CDR3, is DGGITQSPKYLFRKEGQNVTLSCEQNLNHDAMYWYRQDPGQGLRLIYYSQIVNDFQKGDIAEGYSVSREKKESFPLTVTSAQKNPTAFYLCASTASRQGASGANVLTFGAGSRLTVL.

This clone was counted a single time. The J gene is TRBJ2-3, the V gene TRBV7-7; no clear D. V lost 1 base, J lost 0 bases, and 5 bases lay in between. Germline CDR1 and CDR2: SSHAT and FNYEAQ (reference sequence). This CDR3 has 14 amino acids. The CDR3 DNA is TGTGCCAGCAGCTTAGACCGGAGCACAGATACGCAGTATTTT. Encoded protein: CASSLDRSTDTQYF.

The rearrangement joins TRBV27 to TRBJ1-1; tentatively, D is TRBD1 (5 bases). Trimming stripped 2 bases from V and 3 bases from J, with 7 bases between. Germline V gene lookup returns CDR1 MNHEY and CDR2 SMNVEV (reference sequence). CDR3 length: 13 amino acids. CDR3 sequence: CASSLGADTEAFF. CDR3 DNA: TGTGCCAGCAGTTTAGGGGCAGACACTGAAGCTTTCTTT.

The chain is built from TRBV6-1 and TRBJ1-2; D gene unclear. This CDR3 is 12 amino acids long. V lost 5 bases and J 0 bases, leaving 4 bases between the germline ends. Germline V gene sequence: CDR1 MNHNS, CDR2 SASEGT. DNA of the CDR3: TGTGCCAGCAGTACTACTAACTATGGCTACACCTTC. Encoded protein: CASSTTNYGYTF.

CDR3 sequence (DNA): TGTGCCAGCAGCTTCGGACTGAAAGAGACCCAGTACTTC. Translated: CASSFGLKETQYF. The V and J genes are TRBV13 and TRBJ2-5; D is possibly TRBD2 (5 bases). Trimming shortened V by 3 bases and J by 3 bases, and 8 bases separated the two germline ends. Per germline, CDR1 PRHDT and CDR2 FYEKMQ (reference sequence). The CDR3 runs 13 residues.